Only a few counts were recorded for the clone carrying this T cell receptor (beta chain). What it binds is not known. V dropped 5 bases and J dropped 10 bases, with 14 bases sitting between them. The CDR3 consists of 12 residues. CDR1 and CDR2 from the germline V gene are SEHNR and FQNEAQ (reference sequence). These data are taken from a study of beta chain features in type 1 diabetes. Study-level information: There were approximately 100 million sorted cells examined across all samples. Study-wide points: In type 1 diabetes patients, VDJ junctions had fewer insertions; deletions at these junctions were more frequent.

Blood was collected once per donor into heparin, averaging about 110 mL. Purities in excess of 95% were seen in all sorted populations. All of the isolated RNA was reverse transcribed, so expressed TCRB transcripts were sequenced. Method: immunoSEQ multiplex PCR; TCRdb's copy keeps in-frame clones and lacks some. The table has some 300,000 clones, approximately 8% seen once. This receptor was taken from a young woman in good health. V usage is TRBV7-9 and J usage is TRBJ1-1; D is ambiguous. The sample comprised central memory CD4+ T cells from blood. This chain's CDR3 is CASSPDGIRAFF. For the CDR3, the DNA is TGTGCCAGCAGCCCAGACGGGATCCGAGCTTTCTTT.